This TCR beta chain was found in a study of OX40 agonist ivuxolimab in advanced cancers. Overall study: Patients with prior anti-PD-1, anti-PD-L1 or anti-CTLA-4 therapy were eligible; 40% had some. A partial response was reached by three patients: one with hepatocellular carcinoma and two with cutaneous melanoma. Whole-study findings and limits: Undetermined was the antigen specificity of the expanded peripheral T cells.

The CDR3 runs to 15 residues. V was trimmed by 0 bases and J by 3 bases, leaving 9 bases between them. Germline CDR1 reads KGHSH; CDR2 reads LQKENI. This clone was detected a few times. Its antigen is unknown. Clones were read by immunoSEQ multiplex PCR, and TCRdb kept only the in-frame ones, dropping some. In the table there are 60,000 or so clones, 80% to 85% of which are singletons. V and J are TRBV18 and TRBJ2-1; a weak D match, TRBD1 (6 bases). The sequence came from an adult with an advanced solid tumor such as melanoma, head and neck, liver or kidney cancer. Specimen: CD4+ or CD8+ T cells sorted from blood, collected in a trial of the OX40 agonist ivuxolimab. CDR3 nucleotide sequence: TGTGCCAGCTCACCACCCCGGGACATCTACAATGAGCAGTTCTTC. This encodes CASSPPRDIYNEQFF.